This is a list of T cell receptor beta chains from one sample in a study of cytotoxic CD8 clonotypes in ibrutinib-treated CLL. Measured with immunoSEQ multiplex PCR; TCRdb has only the in-frame clones, and not every one. Of under 150,000 clones listed, 80% to 95% are singletons. Material: PBMCs, obtained after 12 months of ibrutinib treatment. The receptors were gathered from a human donor with chronic lymphocytic leukemia. CDR3s include the opening cysteine and the closing phenylalanine or tryptophan. Each record gives: V gene, D gene, clone size, J gene, CDR3 DNA, CDR3 protein. The D gene is left open where the match is weak. Size is stated for part of the rows, as once, few or many counts, or as a class when the clone is expanded.

v_call: TRBV27
d_call: -
clone_size: -
j_call: TRBJ1-5
cdr3_nt: TGTGCCAGCAGTTTTAGCAGGGGTGATCAGCCCCAGCATTTT
cdr3_aa: CASSFSRGDQPQHF

v_call: TRBV29-1
d_call: -
clone_size: -
j_call: TRBJ1-4
cdr3_nt: TGCAGCGTCGAAACAGGGACTAATGAAAAACTGTTTTTT
cdr3_aa: CSVETGTNEKLFF

v_call: TRBV5-1
d_call: -
clone_size: -
j_call: TRBJ2-1
cdr3_nt: TGCGCCAGCAGCTTGGGACGGGGTGACAATGAGCAGTTCTTC
cdr3_aa: CASSLGRGDNEQFF

v_call: TRBV5-4
d_call: TRBD2
clone_size: -
j_call: TRBJ2-3
cdr3_nt: TGTGCCAGCAGCGTTCTACTAGCGGGGACTAGCACAGATACGCAGTATTTT
cdr3_aa: CASSVLLAGTSTDTQYF

v_call: TRBV27
d_call: TRBD1
clone_size: -
j_call: TRBJ2-5
cdr3_nt: TGTGCCAGCAGTCCCACCTCGACAGGGTTCGAGACCCAGTACTTC
cdr3_aa: CASSPTSTGFETQYF

v_call: TRBV9
d_call: -
clone_size: once
j_call: TRBJ2-1
cdr3_nt: TGTGCCAGCAGCGTGGGGCCTGACAATGAGCAGTTCTTC
cdr3_aa: CASSVGPDNEQFF

v_call: TRBV27
d_call: -
clone_size: -
j_call: TRBJ1-2
cdr3_nt: TGTGCCAGCAGTTTATACGCCGTCACCTCGCTTCTTAACTATGGCTACACCTTC
cdr3_aa: CASSLYAVTSLLNYGYTF

v_call: TRBV25-1
d_call: -
clone_size: -
j_call: TRBJ1-1
cdr3_nt: TGTGCCAGCAGCGACTGGAGGGGATTGAACGCTGAAGCTTTCTTT
cdr3_aa: CASSDWRGLNAEAFF

v_call: TRBV7-9
d_call: TRBD2
clone_size: -
j_call: TRBJ2-1
cdr3_nt: TGTGCCAGCAGCCCGGGACTAGCGGGAGAGTTCTCCTACAATGAGCAGTTCTTC
cdr3_aa: CASSPGLAGEFSYNEQFF

v_call: TRBV6-5
d_call: TRBD1
clone_size: -
j_call: TRBJ2-7
cdr3_nt: TGTGCCTGCAAGAGGGGGCGCGAGCAGTACTTC
cdr3_aa: CACKRGREQYF

v_call: TRBV7-9
d_call: TRBD1
clone_size: -
j_call: TRBJ2-2
cdr3_nt: TGTGCCAGCAGCATACCGGGACAGAAAGACACCGGGGAGCTGTTTTTT
cdr3_aa: CASSIPGQKDTGELFF

v_call: TRBV2
d_call: -
clone_size: -
j_call: TRBJ2-5
cdr3_nt: TGTGCCAGCAGTAATGACCCTCCGGAGACCCAGTACTTC
cdr3_aa: CASSNDPPETQYF

v_call: TRBV6-5
d_call: -
clone_size: -
j_call: TRBJ1-2
cdr3_nt: TGTGCCAGCAGTTCTCCGCAGGGGTCTAACTATGGCTACACCTTC
cdr3_aa: CASSSPQGSNYGYTF

v_call: TRBV27
d_call: -
clone_size: -
j_call: TRBJ2-7
cdr3_nt: TGTGCCAGCGGGAGGCGGTACGAGCAGTACTTC
cdr3_aa: CASGRRYEQYF

v_call: TRBV4-3
d_call: -
clone_size: -
j_call: TRBJ1-4
cdr3_nt: TGCGCCAGCAGTAACCGTCGCGCCCTTTCCGAAAAACTGTTTTTT
cdr3_aa: CASSNRRALSEKLFF

v_call: TRBV6-5
d_call: TRBD1
clone_size: -
j_call: TRBJ1-6
cdr3_nt: TGTGCCTCCTCTCGGGGACAGGGTGATTCACCCCTCCACTTT
cdr3_aa: CASSRGQGDSPLHF

v_call: TRBV27
d_call: -
clone_size: few
j_call: TRBJ1-2
cdr3_nt: TGTGCCAGCGGGCAGGGATGGGGCTACACCTTC
cdr3_aa: CASGQGWGYTF

v_call: TRBV28
d_call: TRBD2
clone_size: -
j_call: TRBJ2-7
cdr3_nt: TGTGCCAGCAGTACCCCTAGCGGGAGCTCCTACGAGCAGTACTTC
cdr3_aa: CASSTPSGSSYEQYF

v_call: TRBV2
d_call: TRBD1
clone_size: -
j_call: TRBJ2-7
cdr3_nt: TGTGCCAGCAGTTTCGACAGGGACCCATCCTACGAGCAGTACTTC
cdr3_aa: CASSFDRDPSYEQYF

v_call: TRBV5-1
d_call: -
clone_size: -
j_call: TRBJ2-5
cdr3_nt: TGCGCCAGCAGCTCAGGAGAGCTGGGGGAGACCCAGTACTTC
cdr3_aa: CASSSGELGETQYF

v_call: TRBV7-2
d_call: TRBD2
clone_size: -
j_call: TRBJ2-1
cdr3_nt: TGTGCCAGCAGCTTAAGGGTAGCGGGAGACAATGAGCAGTTCTTC
cdr3_aa: CASSLRVAGDNEQFF